This T cell receptor (beta chain) appears in the sequencing data of a study of blood T cell repertoires in COVID-19. About the research overall: The origin of the acute and convalescent COVID-19 samples was the United States, Italy and Spain. PBMCs, B-cell-depleted T cells, or T cells provided the cDNA or gDNA that made up the material.

Methods used by the authors: It was from reference gene primer amplification that nucleated cell counts were estimated. The assay was immunoSEQ multiplex PCR, and TCRdb's table has in-frame clones only and misses some. Clonal size and the V and J genes are those of that table, whereas D and trimming came from the DNA. The sample yields about 33,000 clones, around nine tenths seen once. V lost 3 bases, J lost 2 bases, and 10 bases lay in between. The CDR3 has 14 residues. The germline V gene encodes CDR1 SGHRS and CDR2 YFSETQ. The sequenced sample was peripheral blood. The clonotype was recovered from a human donor in a cohort sampled during active COVID-19. The chain recombines TRBV5-1 with TRBJ2-3; tentative D call: TRBD1 (6 bases). The CDR3 sequence: CASSSRQDTDTQYF. CDR3 in DNA: TGCGCCAGCAGCTCCCGACAGGACACAGATACGCAGTATTTT.